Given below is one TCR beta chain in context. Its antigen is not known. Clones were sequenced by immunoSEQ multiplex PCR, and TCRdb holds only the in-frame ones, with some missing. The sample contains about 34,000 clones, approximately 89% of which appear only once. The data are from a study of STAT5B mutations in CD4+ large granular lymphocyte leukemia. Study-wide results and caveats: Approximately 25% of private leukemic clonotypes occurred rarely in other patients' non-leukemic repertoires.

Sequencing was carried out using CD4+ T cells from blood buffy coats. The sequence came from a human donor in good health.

The CDR3 loop is CAWSAPGTGSYEQYF. CDR3 in DNA: TGTGCCTGGAGTGCCCCCGGGACAGGGTCGTACGAGCAGTACTTC. The genes are TRBV30 and TRBJ2-7; 9 bases match TRBD1. Germline V lookup: CDR1 GTSNPN, CDR2 SVGIG (reference sequence). The V gene end was trimmed by 1 base and the J gene end by 4 bases; junction bases not matched to a gene: 8. The CDR3 sequence is 15 residues long. Supplemented by reference TRBV30 and TRBJ2-7, the full variable domain reads SQTIHQWPATLVQPVGSPLSLECTVEGTSNPNLYWYRQAAGRGLQLLFYSVGIGQISSEVPQNLSASRPQDRQFILSSKKLLLSDSGFYLCAWSAPGTGSYEQYFGPGTRLTVT.